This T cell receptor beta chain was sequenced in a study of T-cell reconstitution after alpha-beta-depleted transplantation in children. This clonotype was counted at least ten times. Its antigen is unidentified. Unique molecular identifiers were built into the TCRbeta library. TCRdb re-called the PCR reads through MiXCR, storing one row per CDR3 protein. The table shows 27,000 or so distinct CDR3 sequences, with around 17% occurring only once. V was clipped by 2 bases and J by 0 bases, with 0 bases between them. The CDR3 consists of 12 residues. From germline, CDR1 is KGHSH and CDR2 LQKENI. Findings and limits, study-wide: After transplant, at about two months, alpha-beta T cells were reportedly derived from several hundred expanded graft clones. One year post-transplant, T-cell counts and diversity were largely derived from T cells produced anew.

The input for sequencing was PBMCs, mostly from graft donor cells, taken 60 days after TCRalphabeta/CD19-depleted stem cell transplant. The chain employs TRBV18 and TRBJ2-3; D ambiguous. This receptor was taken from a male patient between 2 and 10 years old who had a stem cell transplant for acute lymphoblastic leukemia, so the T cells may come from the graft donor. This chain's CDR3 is CASSPSTDTQYF. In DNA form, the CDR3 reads TGTGCCAGCTCACCAAGCACAGATACGCAGTATTTT.